Sequencing of this T cell receptor beta chain was carried out in a study of CD8+CD57+ T cells in acquired aplastic anemia. Trimming cost V 1 base and J 5 bases; bases outside gene matches: 3. Germline V gene data show CDR1 as DFQATT and CDR2 as SNEGSKA (reference sequence). The CDR3 consists of 13 residues. General study findings and limits: Patients and controls turned out to have 25 to 30 CD8+ CDR3 sequences in common.

Genomic DNA, the template, was used for profiling of the TCR beta VDJ and CDR3. TCRdb re-called the reads with MiXCR, one entry per CDR3 protein. The table records under 500,000 distinct CDR3 sequences, under 40% of them present only once. The authors sequenced patients whose flow cytometry had shown CD8+CD57+ cell expansion. This clonotype was seen more than once but under ten times. Its antigen is currently unknown. The clonotype comes from a human donor with aplastic anemia. V and J are TRBV20-1 and TRBJ2-3; 7 bases line up with TRBD1. The specimen was sorted CD4+, CD8+, or CD8+CD57+ T cells (not recorded which) from PBMCs. The CDR3 is CSARGQGEDTQYF. CDR3 nucleotides: TGCAGTGCTAGAGGCCAGGGGGAAGATACGCAGTATTTT.